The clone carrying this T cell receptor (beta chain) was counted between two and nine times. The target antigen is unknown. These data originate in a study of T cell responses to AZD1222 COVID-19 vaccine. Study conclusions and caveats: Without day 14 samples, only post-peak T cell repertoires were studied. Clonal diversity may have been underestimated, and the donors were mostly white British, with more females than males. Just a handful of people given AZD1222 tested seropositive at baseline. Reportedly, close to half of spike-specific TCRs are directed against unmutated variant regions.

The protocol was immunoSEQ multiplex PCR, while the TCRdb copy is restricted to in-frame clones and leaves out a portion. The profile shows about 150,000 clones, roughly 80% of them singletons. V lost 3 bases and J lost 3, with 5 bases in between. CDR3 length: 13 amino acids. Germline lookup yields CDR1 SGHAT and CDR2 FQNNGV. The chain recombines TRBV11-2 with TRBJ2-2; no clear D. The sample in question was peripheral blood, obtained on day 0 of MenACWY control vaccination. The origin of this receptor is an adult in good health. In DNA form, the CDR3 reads TGTGCCAGCAGCTTGCCAGACACCGGGGAGCTGTTTTTT. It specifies CASSLPDTGELFF.